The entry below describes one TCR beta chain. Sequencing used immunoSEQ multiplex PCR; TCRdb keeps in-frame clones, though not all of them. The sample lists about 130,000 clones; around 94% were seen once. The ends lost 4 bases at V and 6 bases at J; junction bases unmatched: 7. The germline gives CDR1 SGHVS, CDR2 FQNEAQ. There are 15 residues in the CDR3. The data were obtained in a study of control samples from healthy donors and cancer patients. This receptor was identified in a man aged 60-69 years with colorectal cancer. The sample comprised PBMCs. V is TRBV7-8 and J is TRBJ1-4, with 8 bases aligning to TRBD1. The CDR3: CASSSSTGEHEKLFF. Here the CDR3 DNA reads TGTGCCAGCAGCTCGTCGACAGGGGAGCATGAAAAACTGTTTTTT. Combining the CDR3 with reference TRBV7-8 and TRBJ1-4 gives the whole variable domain GAGVSQSPRYKVAKRGQDVALRCDPISGHVSLFWYQQALGQGPEFLTYFQNEAQLDKSGLPSDRFFAERPEGSVSTLKIQRTQQEDSAVYLCASSSSTGEHEKLFFGSGTQLSVL.